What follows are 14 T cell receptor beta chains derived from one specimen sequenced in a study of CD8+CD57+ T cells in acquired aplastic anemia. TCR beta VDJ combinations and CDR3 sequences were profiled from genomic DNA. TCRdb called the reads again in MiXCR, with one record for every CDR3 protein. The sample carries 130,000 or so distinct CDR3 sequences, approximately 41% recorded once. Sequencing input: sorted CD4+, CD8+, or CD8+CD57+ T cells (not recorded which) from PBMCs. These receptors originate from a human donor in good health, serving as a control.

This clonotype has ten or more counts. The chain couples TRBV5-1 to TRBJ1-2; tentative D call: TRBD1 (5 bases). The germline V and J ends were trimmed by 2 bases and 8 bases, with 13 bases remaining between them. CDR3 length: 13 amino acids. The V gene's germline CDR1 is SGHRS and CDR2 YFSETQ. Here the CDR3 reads CASSFGQGWGYTF. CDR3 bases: TGCGCCAGCAGCTTCGGGCAGGGTTGGGGCTACACCTTC.

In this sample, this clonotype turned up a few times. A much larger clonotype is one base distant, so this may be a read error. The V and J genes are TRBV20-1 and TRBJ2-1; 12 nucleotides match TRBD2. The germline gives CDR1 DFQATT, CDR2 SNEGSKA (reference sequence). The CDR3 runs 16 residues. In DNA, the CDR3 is TGCAGTGCTAGAAATCCCCTAGCGGGAGGGAGGGGTGAGCGGTTCTTC. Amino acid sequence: CSARNPLAGGRGERFF.

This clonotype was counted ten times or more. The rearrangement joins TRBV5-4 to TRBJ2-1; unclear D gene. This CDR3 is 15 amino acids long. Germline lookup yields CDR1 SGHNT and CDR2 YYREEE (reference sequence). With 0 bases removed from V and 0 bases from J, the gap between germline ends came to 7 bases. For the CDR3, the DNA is TGTGCCAGCAGCTTGGCCAGGTACTCCTACAATGAGCAGTTCTTC. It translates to CASSLARYSYNEQFF.

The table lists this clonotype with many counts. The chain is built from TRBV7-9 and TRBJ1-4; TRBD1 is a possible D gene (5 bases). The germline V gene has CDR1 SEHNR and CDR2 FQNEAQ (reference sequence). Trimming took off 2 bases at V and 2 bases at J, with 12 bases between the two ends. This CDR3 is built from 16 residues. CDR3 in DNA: TGTGCCAGCAGCTTATCTAGGGAGGGGACTAATGAAAAACTGTTTTTT. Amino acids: CASSLSREGTNEKLFF.

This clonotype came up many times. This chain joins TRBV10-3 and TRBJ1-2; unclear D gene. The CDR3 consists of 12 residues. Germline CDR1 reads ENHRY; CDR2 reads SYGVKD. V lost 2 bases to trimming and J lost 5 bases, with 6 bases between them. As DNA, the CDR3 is TGTGCCATCAGTGAGAACAGATATGGCTACACCTTC. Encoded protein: CAISENRYGYTF.

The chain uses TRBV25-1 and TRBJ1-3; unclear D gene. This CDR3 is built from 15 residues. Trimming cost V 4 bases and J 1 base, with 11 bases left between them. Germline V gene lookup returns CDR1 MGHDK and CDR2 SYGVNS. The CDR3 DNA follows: TGTGCCAGCAGTGTACGTATAGGATCTGGAAACACCATATATTTT. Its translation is CASSVRIGSGNTIYF.

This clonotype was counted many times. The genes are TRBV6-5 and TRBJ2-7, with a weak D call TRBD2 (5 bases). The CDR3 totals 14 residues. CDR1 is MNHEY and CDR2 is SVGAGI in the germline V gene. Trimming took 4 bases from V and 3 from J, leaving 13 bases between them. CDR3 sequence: CASSSPGKIYEQYF. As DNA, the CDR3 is TGTGCCAGCAGTTCACCGGGAAAGATCTACGAGCAGTACTTC.

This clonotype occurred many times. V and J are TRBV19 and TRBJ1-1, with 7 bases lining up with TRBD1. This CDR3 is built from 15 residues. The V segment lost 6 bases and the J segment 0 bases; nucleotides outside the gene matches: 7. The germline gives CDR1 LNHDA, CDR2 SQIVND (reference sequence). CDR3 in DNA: TGTGCCAGTAGGTCGGCGGGACAGATGAACACTGAAGCTTTCTTT. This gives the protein CASRSAGQMNTEAFF.

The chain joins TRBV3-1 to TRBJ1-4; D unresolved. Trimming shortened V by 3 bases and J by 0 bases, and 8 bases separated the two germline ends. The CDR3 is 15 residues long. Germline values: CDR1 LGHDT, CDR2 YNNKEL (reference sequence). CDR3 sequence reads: CASSQNLATNEKLFF. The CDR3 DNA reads TGTGCCAGCAGCCAGAATCTAGCAACTAATGAAAAACTGTTTTTT.

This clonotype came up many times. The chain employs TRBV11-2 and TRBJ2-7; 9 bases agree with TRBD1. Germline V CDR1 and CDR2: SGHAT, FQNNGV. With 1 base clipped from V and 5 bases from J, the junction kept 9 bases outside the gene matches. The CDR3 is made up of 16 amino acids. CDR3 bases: TGTGCCAGCAGCTTAGTTGCGGGACAGGGTAGCCACGAGCAGTACTTC. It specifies CASSLVAGQGSHEQYF.

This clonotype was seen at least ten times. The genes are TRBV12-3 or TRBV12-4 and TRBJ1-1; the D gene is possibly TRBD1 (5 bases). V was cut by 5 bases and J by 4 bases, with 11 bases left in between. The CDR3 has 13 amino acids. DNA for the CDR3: TGTGCCAGCAGTCTCGGGGGAGTCACTGAAGCTTTCTTT. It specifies CASSLGGVTEAFF.

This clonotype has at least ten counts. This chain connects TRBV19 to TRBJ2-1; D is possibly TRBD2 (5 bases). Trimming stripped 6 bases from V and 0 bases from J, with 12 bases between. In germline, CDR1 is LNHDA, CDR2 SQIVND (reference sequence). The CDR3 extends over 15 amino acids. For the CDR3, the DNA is TGTGCCAGTAGGTCGTCGGGGAGCTCCTACAATGAGCAGTTCTTC. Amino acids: CASRSSGSSYNEQFF. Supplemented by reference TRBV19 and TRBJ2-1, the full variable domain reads DGGITQSPKYLFRKEGQNVTLSCEQNLNHDAMYWYRQDPGQGLRLIYYSQIVNDFQKGDIAEGYSVSREKKESFPLTVTSAQKNPTAFYLCASRSSGSSYNEQFFGPGTRLTVL.

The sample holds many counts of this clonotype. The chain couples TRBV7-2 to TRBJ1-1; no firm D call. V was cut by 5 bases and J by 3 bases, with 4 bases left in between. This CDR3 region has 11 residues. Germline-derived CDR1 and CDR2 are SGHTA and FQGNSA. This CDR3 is CASSTYTEAFF. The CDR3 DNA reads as TGTGCCAGCAGCACCTACACTGAAGCTTTCTTT.

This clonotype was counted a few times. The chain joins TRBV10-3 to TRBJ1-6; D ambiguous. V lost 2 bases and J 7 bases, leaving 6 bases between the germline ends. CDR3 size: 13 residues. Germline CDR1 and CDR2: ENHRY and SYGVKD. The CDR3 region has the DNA TGTGCCATCAGTGAGAGTAGGAATTCACCCCTCCACTTT. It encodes CAISESRNSPLHF.